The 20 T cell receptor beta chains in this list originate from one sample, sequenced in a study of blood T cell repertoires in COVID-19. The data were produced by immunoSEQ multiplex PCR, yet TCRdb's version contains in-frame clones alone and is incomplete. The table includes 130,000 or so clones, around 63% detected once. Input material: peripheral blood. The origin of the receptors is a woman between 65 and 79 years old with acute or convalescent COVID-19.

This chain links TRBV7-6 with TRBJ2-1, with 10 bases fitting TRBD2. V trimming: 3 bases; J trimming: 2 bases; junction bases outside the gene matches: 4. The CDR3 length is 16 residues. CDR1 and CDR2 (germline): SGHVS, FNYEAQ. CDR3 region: CASSLESGRAYNEQFF. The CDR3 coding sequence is TGTGCCAGCAGCTTGGAGAGCGGGAGGGCCTACAATGAGCAGTTCTTC. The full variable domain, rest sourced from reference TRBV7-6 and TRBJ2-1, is GAGVSQSPRYKVTKRGQDVALRCDPISGHVSLYWYRQALGQGPEFLTYFNYEAQQDKSGLPNDRFSAERPEGSISTLTIQRTEQRDSAMYRCASSLESGRAYNEQFFGPGTRLTVL.

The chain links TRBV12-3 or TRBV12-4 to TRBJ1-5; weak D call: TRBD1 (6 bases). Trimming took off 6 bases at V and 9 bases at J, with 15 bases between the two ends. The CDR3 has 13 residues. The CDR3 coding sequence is TGTGCCAGCAGCGAAGGACAGCAGCTGCCCCAGCATTTT. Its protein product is CASSEGQQLPQHF.

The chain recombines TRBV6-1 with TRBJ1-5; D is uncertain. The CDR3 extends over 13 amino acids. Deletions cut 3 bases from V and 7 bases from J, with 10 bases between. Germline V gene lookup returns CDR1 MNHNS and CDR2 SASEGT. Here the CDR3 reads CASSDPPRQPQHF. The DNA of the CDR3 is TGTGCCAGCAGTGATCCCCCGCGACAGCCCCAGCATTTT.

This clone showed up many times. The CDR3 coding sequence is TGTGCCAGCAGCACTGGACAGGGCCGCTACACCTTC. Translation: CASSTGQGRYTF. This rearrangement joins TRBV7-9 to TRBJ1-2; TRBD1 matches 8 bases. The CDR3 is made up of 12 amino acids. J lost 9 bases, V lost 5 bases, and 5 bases had no gene match. Per the germline V gene, CDR1 is SEHNR and CDR2 is FQNEAQ (reference sequence).

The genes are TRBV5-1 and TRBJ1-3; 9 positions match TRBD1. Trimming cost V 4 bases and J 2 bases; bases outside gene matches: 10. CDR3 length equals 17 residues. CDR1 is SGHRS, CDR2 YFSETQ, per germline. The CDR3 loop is CASSPEPWTGAGNTIYF. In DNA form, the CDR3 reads TGCGCCAGCAGCCCGGAACCTTGGACAGGGGCTGGAAACACCATATATTTT.

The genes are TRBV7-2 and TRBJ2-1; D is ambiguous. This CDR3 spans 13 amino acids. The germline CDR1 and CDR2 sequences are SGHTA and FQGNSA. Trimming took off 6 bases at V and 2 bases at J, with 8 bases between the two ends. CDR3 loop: CASSLGTYNEQFF. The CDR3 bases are TGTGCCAGCAGTCTGGGCACCTACAATGAGCAGTTCTTC.

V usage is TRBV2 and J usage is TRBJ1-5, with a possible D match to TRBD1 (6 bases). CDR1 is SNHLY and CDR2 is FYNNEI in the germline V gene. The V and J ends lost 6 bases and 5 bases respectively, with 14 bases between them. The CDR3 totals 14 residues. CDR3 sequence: CASSRGGRDQPQHF. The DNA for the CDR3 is TGTGCCAGCAGCAGGGGAGGGAGGGATCAGCCCCAGCATTTT.

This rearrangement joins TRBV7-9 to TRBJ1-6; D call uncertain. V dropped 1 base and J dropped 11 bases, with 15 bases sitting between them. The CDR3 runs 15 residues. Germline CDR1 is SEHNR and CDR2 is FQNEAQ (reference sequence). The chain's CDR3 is CASSLGAALEPPLHF. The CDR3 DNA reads TGTGCCAGCAGCTTAGGTGCAGCCCTAGAACCACCCCTCCACTTT.

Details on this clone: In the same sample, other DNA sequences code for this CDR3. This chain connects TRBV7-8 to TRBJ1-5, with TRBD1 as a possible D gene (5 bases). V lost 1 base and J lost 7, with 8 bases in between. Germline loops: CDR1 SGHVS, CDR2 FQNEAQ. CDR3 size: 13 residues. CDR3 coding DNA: TGTGCCAGCAGCTTAGATGGGGGGCAGCCCCAGCATTTT. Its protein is CASSLDGGQPQHF.

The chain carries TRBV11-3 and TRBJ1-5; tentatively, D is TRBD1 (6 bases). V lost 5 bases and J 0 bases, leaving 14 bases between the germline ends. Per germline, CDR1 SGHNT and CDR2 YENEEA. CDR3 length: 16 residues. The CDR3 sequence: CASSAWQGNSNQPQHF. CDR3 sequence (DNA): TGTGCCAGCAGCGCCTGGCAGGGGAATAGCAATCAGCCCCAGCATTTT.

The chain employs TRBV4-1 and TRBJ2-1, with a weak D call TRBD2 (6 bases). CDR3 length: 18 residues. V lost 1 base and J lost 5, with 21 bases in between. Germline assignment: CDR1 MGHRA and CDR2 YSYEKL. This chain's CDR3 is CASSQVRGRGLRHNEQFF. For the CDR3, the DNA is TGCGCCAGCAGCCAAGTAAGAGGGCGGGGACTGAGGCACAATGAGCAGTTCTTC.

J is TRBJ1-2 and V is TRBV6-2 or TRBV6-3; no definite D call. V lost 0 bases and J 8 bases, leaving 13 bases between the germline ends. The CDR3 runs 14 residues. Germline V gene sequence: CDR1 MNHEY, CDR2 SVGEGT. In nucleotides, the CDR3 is TGTGCCAGCAGTTACTCGCCCCAGGTTCAGGGCTACACCTTC. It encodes CASSYSPQVQGYTF.

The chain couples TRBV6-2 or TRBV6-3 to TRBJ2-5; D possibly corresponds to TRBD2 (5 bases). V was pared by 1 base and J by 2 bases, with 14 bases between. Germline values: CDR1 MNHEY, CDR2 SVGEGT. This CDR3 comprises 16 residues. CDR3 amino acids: CASSYFWGVIQETQYF. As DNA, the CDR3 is TGTGCCAGCAGTTACTTTTGGGGAGTTATTCAAGAGACCCAGTACTTC.

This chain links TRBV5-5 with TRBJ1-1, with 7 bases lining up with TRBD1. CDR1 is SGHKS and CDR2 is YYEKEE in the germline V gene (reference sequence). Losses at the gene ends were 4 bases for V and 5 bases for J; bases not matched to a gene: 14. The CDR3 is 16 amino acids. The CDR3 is CASSPWFDRAHTEAFF. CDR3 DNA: TGTGCCAGCAGCCCGTGGTTCGACAGGGCACATACTGAAGCTTTCTTT.

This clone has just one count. Here the CDR3 reads CASKLRGQGKQPQHF. The CDR3 DNA sequence: TGTGCCAGCAAGCTAAGGGGACAGGGAAAGCAGCCCCAGCATTTT. This chain joins TRBV6-5 and TRBJ1-5; 9 bases are a match to TRBD1. CDR3 length: 15 amino acids. Trimming at V came to 7 bases and at J to 7 bases, leaving 11 bases not matched to a gene. Germline lookup yields CDR1 MNHEY and CDR2 SVGAGI.

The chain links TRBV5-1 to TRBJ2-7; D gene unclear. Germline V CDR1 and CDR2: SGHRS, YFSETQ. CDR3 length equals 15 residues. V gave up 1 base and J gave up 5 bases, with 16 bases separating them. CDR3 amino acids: CASSLKVRDSHEQYF. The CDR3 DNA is TGCGCCAGCAGCTTGAAAGTGCGCGATTCCCACGAGCAGTACTTC.

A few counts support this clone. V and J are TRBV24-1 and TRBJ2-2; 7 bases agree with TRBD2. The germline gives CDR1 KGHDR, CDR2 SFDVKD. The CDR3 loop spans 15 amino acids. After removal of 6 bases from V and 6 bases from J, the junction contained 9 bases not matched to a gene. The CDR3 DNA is TGTGCCACCAGTCCGCGCGGGAGAGTGGCCGGGGAGCTGTTTTTT. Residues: CATSPRGRVAGELFF.

DNA of the CDR3: TGCGCCAGCAGCTTAGGACAGGGTCTTGGAGGCTACACCTTC. Translated, it gives CASSLGQGLGGYTF. This sequence joins TRBV5-1 and TRBJ1-2; 8 bases are a match to TRBD1. The CDR3 has 14 amino acids. V shed 2 bases, J shed 8 bases, and the junction held 8 bases outside the gene matches. Per germline, CDR1 SGHRS and CDR2 YFSETQ.

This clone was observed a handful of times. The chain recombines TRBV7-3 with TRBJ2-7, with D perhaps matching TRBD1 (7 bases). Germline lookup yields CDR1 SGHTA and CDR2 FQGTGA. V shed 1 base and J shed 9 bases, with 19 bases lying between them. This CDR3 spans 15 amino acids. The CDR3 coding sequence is TGTGCCAGCAGCTTAAACGGAGGGGGCGAAGAGAGGCAGTACTTC. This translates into CASSLNGGGEERQYF. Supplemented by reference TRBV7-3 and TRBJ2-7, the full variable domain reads GAGVSQTPSNKVTEKGKYVELRCDPISGHTALYWYRQSLGQGPEFLIYFQGTGAADDSGLPNDRFFAVRPEGSVSTLKIQRTERGDSAVYLCASSLNGGGEERQYFGPGTRLTVT.

CDR3 sequence (DNA): TGTGCCAGCAAACGAGCGCCGTCCTACAATGAGCAGTTCTTC. Its translation is CASKRAPSYNEQFF. The chain carries TRBV27 and TRBJ2-1; no definite D call. The germline V gene has CDR1 MNHEY and CDR2 SMNVEV (reference sequence). The CDR3 loop spans 14 amino acids. Trimming removed 7 bases at V and 1 base at J, with 11 bases between.